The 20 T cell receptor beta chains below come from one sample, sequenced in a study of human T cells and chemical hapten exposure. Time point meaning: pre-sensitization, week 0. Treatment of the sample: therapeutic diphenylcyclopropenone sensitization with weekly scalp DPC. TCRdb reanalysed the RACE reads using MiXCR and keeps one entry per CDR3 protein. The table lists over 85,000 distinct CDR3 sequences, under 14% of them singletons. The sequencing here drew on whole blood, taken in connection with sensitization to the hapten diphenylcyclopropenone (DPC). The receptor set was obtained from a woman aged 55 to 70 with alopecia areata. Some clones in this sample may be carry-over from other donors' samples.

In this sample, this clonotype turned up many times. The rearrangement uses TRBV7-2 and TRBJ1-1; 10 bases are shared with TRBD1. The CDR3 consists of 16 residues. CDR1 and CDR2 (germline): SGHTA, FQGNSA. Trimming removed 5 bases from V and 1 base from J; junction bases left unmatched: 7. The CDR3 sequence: CASSRQGALPNTEAFF. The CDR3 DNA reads TGTGCCAGCAGCAGACAGGGGGCGCTTCCGAACACTGAAGCTTTCTTT.

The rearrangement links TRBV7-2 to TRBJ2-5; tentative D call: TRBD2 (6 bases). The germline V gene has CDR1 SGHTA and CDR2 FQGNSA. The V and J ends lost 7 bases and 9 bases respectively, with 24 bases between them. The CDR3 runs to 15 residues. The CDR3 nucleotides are TGTGCCAGCACCCTCTCCGGGGGTCCAGCGTATTCCCAGTACTTC. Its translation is CASTLSGGPAYSQYF.

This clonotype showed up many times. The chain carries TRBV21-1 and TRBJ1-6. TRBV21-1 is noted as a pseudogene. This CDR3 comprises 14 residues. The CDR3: CASSNSGNNSPLHF. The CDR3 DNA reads TGTGCCAGCAGCAATAGCGGGAATAATTCACCCCTCCACTTT.

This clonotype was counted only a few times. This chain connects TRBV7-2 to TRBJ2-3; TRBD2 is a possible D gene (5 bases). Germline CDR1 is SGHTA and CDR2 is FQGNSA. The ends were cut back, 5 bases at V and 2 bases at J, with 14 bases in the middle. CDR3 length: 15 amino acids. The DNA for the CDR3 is TGTGCCAGCAGCCCCGGACTTGAATACACAGATACGCAGTATTTT. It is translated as CASSPGLEYTDTQYF.

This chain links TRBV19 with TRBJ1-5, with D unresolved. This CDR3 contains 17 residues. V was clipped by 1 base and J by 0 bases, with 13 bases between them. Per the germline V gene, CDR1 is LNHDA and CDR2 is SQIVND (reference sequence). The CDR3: CASSIGSGAYSNQPQHF. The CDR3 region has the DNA TGTGCCAGTAGTATAGGGTCAGGAGCTTATAGCAATCAGCCCCAGCATTTT.

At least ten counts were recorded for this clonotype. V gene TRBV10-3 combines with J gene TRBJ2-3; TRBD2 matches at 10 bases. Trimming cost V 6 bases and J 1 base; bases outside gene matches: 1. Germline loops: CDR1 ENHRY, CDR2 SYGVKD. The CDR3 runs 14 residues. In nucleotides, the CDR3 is TGTGCCATCAGAACTAGCGGGGGCACAGATACGCAGTATTTT. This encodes CAIRTSGGTDTQYF.

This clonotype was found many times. CDR3 nucleotides: TGCAGTGCCCCCCCGGGACAGGGGCTTAATGAAAAACTGTTTTTT. Amino acids: CSAPPGQGLNEKLFF. The J gene is TRBJ1-4, the V gene TRBV20-1; 10 bases are shared with TRBD1. This CDR3 region has 15 residues. Germline trimming cut 6 bases from V and 4 bases from J; bases unmatched to any gene: 8. CDR1 DFQATT and CDR2 SNEGSKA come from the germline V gene (reference sequence).

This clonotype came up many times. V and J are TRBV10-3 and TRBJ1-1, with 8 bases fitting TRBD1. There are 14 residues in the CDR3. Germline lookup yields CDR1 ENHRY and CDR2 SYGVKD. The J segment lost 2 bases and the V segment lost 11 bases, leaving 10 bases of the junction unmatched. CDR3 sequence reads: CASDRGWGNTEAFF. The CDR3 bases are TGTGCCTCTGACAGGGGATGGGGAAACACTGAAGCTTTCTTT.

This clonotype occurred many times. The CDR3: CASSQGQGGGSEAFF. Here the CDR3 DNA reads TGTGCCAGCTCACAAGGACAGGGGGGTGGCTCTGAAGCTTTCTTT. The chain links TRBV18 to TRBJ1-1, with 10 bases matching TRBD1. Germline loops: CDR1 KGHSH, CDR2 LQKENI. V dropped 4 bases and J dropped 6; count of bases not matched to a gene: 8. The CDR3 is made up of 15 amino acids.

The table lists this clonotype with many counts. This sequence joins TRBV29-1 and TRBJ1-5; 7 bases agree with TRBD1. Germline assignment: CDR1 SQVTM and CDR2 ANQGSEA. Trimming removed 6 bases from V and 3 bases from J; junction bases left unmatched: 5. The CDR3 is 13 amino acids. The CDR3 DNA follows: TGCAGCGTAGGAGGGGGCTCCAATCAGCCCCAGCATTTT. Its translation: CSVGGGSNQPQHF.

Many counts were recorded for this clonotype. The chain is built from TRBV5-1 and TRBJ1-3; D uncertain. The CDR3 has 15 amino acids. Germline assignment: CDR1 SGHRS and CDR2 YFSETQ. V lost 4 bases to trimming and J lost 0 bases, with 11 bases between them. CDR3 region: CASSLDGSSGNTIYF. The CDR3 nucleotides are TGCGCCAGCAGCCTGGACGGATCCTCTGGAAACACCATATATTTT. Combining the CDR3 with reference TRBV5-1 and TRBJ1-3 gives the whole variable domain KAGVTQTPRYLIKTRGQQVTLSCSPISGHRSVSWYQQTPGQGLQFLFEYFSETQRNKGNFPGRFSGRQFSNSRSEMNVSTLELGDSALYLCASSLDGSSGNTIYFGEGSWLTVV.

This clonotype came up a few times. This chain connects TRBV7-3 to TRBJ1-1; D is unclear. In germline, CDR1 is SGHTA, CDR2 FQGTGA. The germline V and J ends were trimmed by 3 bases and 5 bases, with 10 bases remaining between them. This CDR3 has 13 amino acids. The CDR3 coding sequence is TGTGCCAGCAGCTTCGACCCACAGACTGAAGCTTTCTTT. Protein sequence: CASSFDPQTEAFF.

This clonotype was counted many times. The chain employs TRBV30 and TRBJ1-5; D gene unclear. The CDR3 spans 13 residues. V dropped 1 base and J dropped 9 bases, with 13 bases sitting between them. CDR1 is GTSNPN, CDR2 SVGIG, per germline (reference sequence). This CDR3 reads CAWSAGDSPPQHF. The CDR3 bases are TGTGCCTGGAGTGCCGGCGATTCGCCGCCCCAGCATTTT.

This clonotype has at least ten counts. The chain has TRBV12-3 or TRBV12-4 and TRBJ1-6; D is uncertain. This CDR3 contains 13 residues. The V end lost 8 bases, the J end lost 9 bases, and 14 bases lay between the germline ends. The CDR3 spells CASVVWGFSPLHF. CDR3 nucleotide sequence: TGTGCCAGCGTGGTCTGGGGTTTTTCACCCCTCCACTTT.

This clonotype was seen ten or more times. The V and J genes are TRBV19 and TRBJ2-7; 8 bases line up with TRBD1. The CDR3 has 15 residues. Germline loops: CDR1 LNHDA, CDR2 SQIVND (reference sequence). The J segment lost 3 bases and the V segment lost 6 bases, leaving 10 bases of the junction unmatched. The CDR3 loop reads CASRETGGDLYEQYF. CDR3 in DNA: TGTGCCAGTAGGGAAACAGGGGGAGATCTCTACGAGCAGTACTTC.

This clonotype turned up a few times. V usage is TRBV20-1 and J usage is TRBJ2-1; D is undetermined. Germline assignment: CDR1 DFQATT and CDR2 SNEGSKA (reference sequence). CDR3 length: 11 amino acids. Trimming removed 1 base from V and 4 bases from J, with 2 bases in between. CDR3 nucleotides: TGCAGTGCTAGAGGATACAATGAGCAGTTCTTC. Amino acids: CSARGYNEQFF.

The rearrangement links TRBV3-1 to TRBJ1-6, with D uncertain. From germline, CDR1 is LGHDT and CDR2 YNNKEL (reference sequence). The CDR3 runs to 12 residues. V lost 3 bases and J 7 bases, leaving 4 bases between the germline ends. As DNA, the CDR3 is TGTGCCAGCAGCCAGGTCAATTCACCCCTCCACTTT. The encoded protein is CASSQVNSPLHF.

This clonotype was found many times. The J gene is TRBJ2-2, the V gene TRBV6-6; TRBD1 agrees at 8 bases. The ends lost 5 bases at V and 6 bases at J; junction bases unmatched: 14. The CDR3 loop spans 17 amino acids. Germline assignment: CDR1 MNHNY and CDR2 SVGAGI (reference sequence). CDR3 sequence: CASSPSPGQGEAGELFF. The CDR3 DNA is TGTGCCAGCAGTCCTAGTCCCGGACAGGGAGAAGCCGGGGAGCTGTTTTTT.

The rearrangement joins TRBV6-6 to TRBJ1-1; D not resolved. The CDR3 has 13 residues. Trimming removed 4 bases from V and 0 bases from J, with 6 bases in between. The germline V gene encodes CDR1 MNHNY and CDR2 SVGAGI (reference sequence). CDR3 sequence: CASSSQVNTEAFF. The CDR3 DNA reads TGTGCCAGCAGTTCTCAGGTGAACACTGAAGCTTTCTTT.

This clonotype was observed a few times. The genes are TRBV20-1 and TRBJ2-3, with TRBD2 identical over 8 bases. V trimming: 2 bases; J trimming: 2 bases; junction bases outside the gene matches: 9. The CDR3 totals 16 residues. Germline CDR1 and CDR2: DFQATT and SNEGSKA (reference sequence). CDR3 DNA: TGCAGTGCTAGACGACTGACCGGACTAGCCACAGATACGCAGTATTTT. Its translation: CSARRLTGLATDTQYF.